The 11 T cell receptor beta chains listed next were all sequenced from one sample in a study of response to subunit inactivated influenza vaccine. TCRdb re-analysed the RT-PCR reads in MiXCR, keeping a single row per CDR3 protein. The profile shows 550,000 to 600,000 distinct CDR3 sequences, about 12% of them singletons. This material consisted of PBMCs from blood, taken on the day of vaccination. The receptors stem from a man aged 50-59 years who received an inactivated influenza vaccine.

V and J are TRBV6-2 or TRBV6-3 and TRBJ2-7, with 8 bases aligning to TRBD2. The germline gives CDR1 MNHEY, CDR2 SVGEGT. Unmatched junction bases numbered 17, after V lost 5 bases and J lost 2 bases. This CDR3 comprises 18 residues. CDR3 nucleotide sequence: TGTGCCAGCAGTCTAGCTCTGGCGGGAGGTGAGCGGACCTACGAGCAGTACTTC. This translates into CASSLALAGGERTYEQYF.

The count of this clonotype is one. The gene calls are TRBV29-1 and TRBJ2-3, with D unresolved. The V gene lost 4 bases and the J gene lost 4 bases, with 15 bases spanning the gap. CDR1 and CDR2 (germline): SQVTM, ANQGSEA. CDR3 length: 14 amino acids. The CDR3 reads CSVVAGTGSDTQYF. Here the CDR3 DNA reads TGCAGCGTTGTGGCAGGAACCGGATCAGATACGCAGTATTTT.

The genes are TRBV6-7 and TRBJ2-7, with D perhaps matching TRBD1 (5 bases). TRBV6-7 has ORF status, its function being uncertain. The V and J ends lost 9 bases and 2 bases respectively, with 14 bases between them. The CDR3 sequence is 13 residues long. The CDR3 region is CARAFARAYEQYF. The CDR3 DNA reads as TGTGCCAGGGCCTTTGCCAGGGCCTACGAGCAGTACTTC.

This clonotype was picked up many times. This chain links TRBV12-3 or TRBV12-4 with TRBJ2-5, with unresolved D. The CDR3 extends over 14 amino acids. Deletions cut 2 bases from V and 1 base from J, with 8 bases between. CDR3 sequence: CASSLRKGQETQYF. The CDR3, as DNA: TGTGCCAGCAGTTTAAGGAAGGGCCAAGAGACCCAGTACTTC.

V gene TRBV7-9 combines with J gene TRBJ2-3; D is uncertain. Trimming removed 1 base from V and 4 bases from J, with 15 bases in between. The germline V gene encodes CDR1 SEHNR and CDR2 FQNEAQ (reference sequence). This CDR3 region has 16 residues. This chain's CDR3 is CASSLDSLIGADTQYF. As DNA, the CDR3 is TGTGCCAGCAGCTTAGATTCCCTAATCGGCGCAGATACGCAGTATTTT.

V gene TRBV20-1 combines with J gene TRBJ1-1; D ambiguous. The V end was cut by 1 base, the J end by 0 bases, with 9 bases between. Germline lookup yields CDR1 DFQATT and CDR2 SNEGSKA (reference sequence). The CDR3 covers 14 residues. The CDR3 DNA reads as TGCAGTGCTAGAGGCGGAGCGGTGAACACTGAAGCTTTCTTT. This sequence encodes CSARGGAVNTEAFF.

In this sample, this clonotype turned up many times. The chain carries TRBV11-2 and TRBJ1-4; D unclear. In germline, CDR1 is SGHAT, CDR2 FQNNGV. The CDR3 runs 14 residues. V was pared by 3 bases and J by 1 base, with 6 bases between. The DNA of the CDR3 is TGTGCCAGCAGCTTTGCAGGAACTAATGAAAAACTGTTTTTT. As protein: CASSFAGTNEKLFF.

There are a few counts of this clonotype. The chain joins TRBV5-1 to TRBJ2-1; 7 bases align to TRBD1. The germline V gene has CDR1 SGHRS and CDR2 YFSETQ. The J segment lost 2 bases and the V segment lost 1 base, leaving 6 bases of the junction unmatched. This CDR3 has 16 amino acids. The CDR3 sequence is CASSLFNRGPYNEQFF. The CDR3 DNA reads as TGCGCCAGCAGCTTGTTTAACAGGGGACCCTACAATGAGCAGTTCTTC.

The genes are TRBV7-9 and TRBJ2-7; D uncertain. Deletions cut 2 bases from V and 6 bases from J, with 8 bases between. CDR1 SEHNR and CDR2 FQNEAQ come from the germline V gene (reference sequence). The length of the CDR3 is 12 residues. For the CDR3, the DNA is TGTGCCAGCAGCTTACCCGGGTTCGAGCAGTACTTC. Residues: CASSLPGFEQYF.

The chain links TRBV7-6 to TRBJ2-2, with 8 bases fitting TRBD2. Germline V gene sequence: CDR1 SGHVS, CDR2 FNYEAQ. The CDR3 extends over 21 amino acids. V was clipped by 1 base and J by 3 bases; unmatched bases: 19. CDR3 sequence: CASSLELNTSGPTPHTGELFF. The CDR3 DNA reads TGTGCCAGCAGCTTAGAACTGAATACTAGCGGCCCCACCCCTCACACCGGGGAGCTGTTTTTT.

This clonotype has just a few counts. The chain joins TRBV30 to TRBJ2-1; 8 nucleotides agree with TRBD2. This CDR3 region has 13 residues. V lost 5 bases to trimming and J lost 1 base; unmatched junction nucleotides: 1. Germline-derived CDR1 and CDR2 are GTSNPN and SVGIG (reference sequence). The CDR3 loop reads CAWLAGSYNEQFF. The CDR3 DNA reads TGTGCCTGGTTAGCGGGATCCTACAATGAGCAGTTCTTC. Full variable domain (outside the CDR3, taken from reference TRBV30 and TRBJ2-1): SQTIHQWPATLVQPVGSPLSLECTVEGTSNPNLYWYRQAAGRGLQLLFYSVGIGQISSEVPQNLSASRPQDRQFILSSKKLLLSDSGFYLCAWLAGSYNEQFFGPGTRLTVL.